This T cell receptor (beta chain) was identified during a study of T-cell memory formation after mild COVID-19. Overall study results and limits: Clones that got smaller from day 15 to 85 had even CD4/CD8, while clones growing later tipped toward CD4+. Shrinking CD4+ clones were chiefly CM and EM; CD8+ ones were chiefly EMRA. Pre-infection memory showed some responding clones, and this suggested that cross-reactive memory joined.

About this clonotype: Antigen specificity is unknown.

The CDR3 runs 16 residues. Germline V gives CDR1 DFQATT, CDR2 SNEGSKA (reference sequence). Germline trimming cut 6 bases from V and 0 bases from J; bases unmatched to any gene: 6. 5'RACE, which relied on constant-segment primers, yielded TCR alpha and TCR beta cDNA libraries carrying sample barcodes and UMIs. Each CDR3 protein is one row after TCRdb ran MiXCR on the 5' RACE reads. The sample includes 100,000 to 150,000 distinct CDR3 sequences, approximately 16% of them seen just once. Source material: PBMCs or a T cell subset sorted from them (not recorded which). The chain carries TRBV20-1 and TRBJ2-3, with 13 nucleotides matching TRBD2. This receptor was taken from an adult woman who had mild COVID-19 (a few samples of this study predate the infection). Cell type and time point are not known. The CDR3 DNA is TGCAGTGCAAATTCGGGACTAGCGGGGAGCACAGATACGCAGTATTTT. This codes for CSANSGLAGSTDTQYF.